This TCR beta chain was recovered during a study of T cell changes during pregnancy in multiple sclerosis (dated by TCRdb to the late 2010s). As for the study more broadly: The study examined how the T cell repertoire changed over the course of pregnancy in women with multiple sclerosis.

The method was the immunoSEQ multiplex PCR assay. In its TCRdb copy, this immuneACCESS table keeps in-frame sequences only and misses some clones. Where compared with another copy, unresolved V genes explain less than half of these, and the others have no known cause. A total of about 36,000 clones appear in this sample, 88% of them only once. About 7% of the sample is in the top ten clones. As concerns this clone: No antigen is known for it. There are no base qualities to consult, and no much larger clone falls within one base.

This specimen consisted of CD8+ T cells from peripheral blood mononuclear cells, obtained in the third trimester of pregnancy. The source is a female donor with multiple sclerosis, enrolled in a pregnancy study.

The DNA is as follows: TGTGCCATCAGTGAAACGGGACACAACTCTGGGGCCAACGTCCTGACTTTC. This encodes CAISETGHNSGANVLTF. The receptor chain draws on TRBV10-3 and TRBJ2-6, with TRBD1 as a weak D call on 6 bases. For CDR1 and CDR2, the germline V gene lists ENHRY and SYGVKD. From the cysteine through the phenylalanine, the CDR3 covers 17 amino acids. Just CDR3 DNA is preserved here, 51 bases in frame from base 1. Between the V and J ends, shortened by 3 bases and 0 bases respectively, the junction contains 12 bases.